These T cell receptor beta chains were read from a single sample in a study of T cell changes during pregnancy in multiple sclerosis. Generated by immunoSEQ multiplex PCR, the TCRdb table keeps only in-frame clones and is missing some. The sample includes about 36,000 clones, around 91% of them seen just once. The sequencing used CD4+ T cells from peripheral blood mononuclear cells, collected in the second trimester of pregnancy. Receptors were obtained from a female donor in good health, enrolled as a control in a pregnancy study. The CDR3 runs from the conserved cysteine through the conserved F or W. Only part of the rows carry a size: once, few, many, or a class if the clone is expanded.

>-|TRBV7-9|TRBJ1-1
CASSLVQGLGRNTEAFF
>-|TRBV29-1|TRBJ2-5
CSVAQAPQETQYF
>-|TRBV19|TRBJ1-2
CASSTKPGQENYGYTF
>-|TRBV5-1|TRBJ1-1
CASSFIPRGSMNTEAFF
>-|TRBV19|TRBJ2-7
CASSIKQGNHNEQYF
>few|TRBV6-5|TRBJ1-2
CASRRTGEGYTF
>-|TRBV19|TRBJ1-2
CASFTDQGNGYTF
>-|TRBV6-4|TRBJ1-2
CASSQNRDNLNYGYTF
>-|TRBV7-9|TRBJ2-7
CASSLGLAGGTSSYEQYF
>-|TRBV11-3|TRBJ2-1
CASSLGSGRGQGNEQFF
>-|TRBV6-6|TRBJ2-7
CASSRTSGGSYEQYF
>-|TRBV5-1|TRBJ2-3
CASSLEQDIDTQYF
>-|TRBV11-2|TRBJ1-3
CASRQALGGNTIYF
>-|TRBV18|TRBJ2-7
CASSQDRGRLDF
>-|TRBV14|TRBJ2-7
CASSQVGTRNEQYF
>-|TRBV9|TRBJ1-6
CASSLDPLGRANYNSPLHF
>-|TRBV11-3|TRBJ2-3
CASSLTSGGHTQYF
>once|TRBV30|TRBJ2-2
CAWNCTPNTGELFF
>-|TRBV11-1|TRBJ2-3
CASSLGASTDTQYF
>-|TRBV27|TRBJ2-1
CASSLASRGYNEQFF
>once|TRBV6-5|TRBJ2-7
CASSYSRLAGGYEQYF
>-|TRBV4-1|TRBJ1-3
CASSQAPGGGGNTIYF
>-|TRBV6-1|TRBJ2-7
CASSQRAGGEQYF
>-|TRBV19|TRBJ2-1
CASSRAPPSGSYNEQFF
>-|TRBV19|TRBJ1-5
CASSIDGSGSSYQPQHF
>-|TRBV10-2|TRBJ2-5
CASSGAGLAETQYF
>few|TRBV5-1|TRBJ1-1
CASSLGGGTEAFF
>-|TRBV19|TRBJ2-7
CASSIWPSYEQYF
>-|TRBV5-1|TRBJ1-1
CASSLAGTVTEAFF
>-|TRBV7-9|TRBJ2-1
CASSLTRTENEQFF
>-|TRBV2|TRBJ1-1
CASREATANTEAFF
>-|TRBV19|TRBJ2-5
CATGTAETQYF
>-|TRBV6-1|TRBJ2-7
CASRGPSGSSYEQYF
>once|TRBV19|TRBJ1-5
CASSRTGHNQPQHF
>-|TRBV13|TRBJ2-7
CASSLGTSYEQYF
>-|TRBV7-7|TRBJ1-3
CASTPGLGQGNTIYF
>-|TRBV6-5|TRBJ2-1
CASSTGLAGAYEQFF
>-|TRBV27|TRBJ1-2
CASSPKTGNHGYTF
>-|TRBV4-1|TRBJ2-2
CASSQERGGQLNTGELFF
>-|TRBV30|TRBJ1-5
CAWSVRQGNQPQHF
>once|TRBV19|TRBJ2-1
CASSRGLAEVEQFF
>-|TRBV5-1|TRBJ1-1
CASSLVGTRGNTEAFF
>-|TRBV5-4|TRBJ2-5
CASRRGQETQYF
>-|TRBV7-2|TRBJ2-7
CASSAAHEQYF
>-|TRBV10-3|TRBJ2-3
CAARDSGPVADTQYF
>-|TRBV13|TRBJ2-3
CASSSTGLARRTDTQYF
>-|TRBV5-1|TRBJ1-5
CASSPLQGSQPQHF
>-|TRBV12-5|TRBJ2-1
CASGFPPQNNEQFF
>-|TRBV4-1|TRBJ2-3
CASSQPATLAGGYTDTQYF
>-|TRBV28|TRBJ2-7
CASKEGLHPYEQYF
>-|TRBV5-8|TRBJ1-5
CASSSGQPNQPQHF
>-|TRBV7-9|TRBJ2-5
CASSLGDRNQETQYF
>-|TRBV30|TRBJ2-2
CAWSVGLAGGRNTGELFF
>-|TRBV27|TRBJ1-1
CASGAENTEAFF
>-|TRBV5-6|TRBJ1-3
CASSSPGQGGNTIYF
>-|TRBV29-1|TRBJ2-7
CSGSTGSYEQYF
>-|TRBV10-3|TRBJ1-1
CAIRGQLPLNTEAFF
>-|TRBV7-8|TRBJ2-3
CASSSQGIADTQYF
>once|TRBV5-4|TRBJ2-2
CASSLAWAAGDGELFF